This T cell receptor (beta chain) was recovered during a study of blood T cell repertoires in COVID-19. In the study overall: Samples representing acute and convalescent COVID-19 were sourced from the United States, Italy and Spain. The cDNA or gDNA used as material had been derived from T cells, B-cell-depleted T cells, or PBMCs.

A Seattle source enrolled patients during active infection and followed them longitudinally. This CDR3 is 15 amino acids long. Trimming pared 5 bases from V and 5 bases from J, leaving 16 bases between. CDR1 and CDR2 from the germline V gene are SGHTA and FQGTGA. In the source study's methods: From reference gene primer amplification, estimates of nucleated cell counts were derived. Sequenced by immunoSEQ multiplex PCR; TCRdb stores in-frame clones only, minus some. V, J and clone size reflect that table, while D and trimming were determined from the DNA. The sample yields some 180,000 clones, roughly 81% seen once.

The chain uses TRBV7-3 and TRBJ2-1, with D maybe TRBD2 (5 bases). The sequence was collected from a woman aged 80 or over with COVID-19, enrolled during active disease. The specimen sequenced was peripheral blood. CDR3 DNA: TGTGCCAGCAGCCCGGGGTCGTTCTTAAACAATGAGCAGTTCTTC. It is translated as CASSPGSFLNNEQFF.